The 21 T cell receptor beta chains listed next were all sequenced from one sample in a study of T cells after yellow fever vaccination. Via MiXCR, TCRdb re-called the 5' RACE reads, giving one row per CDR3 protein. The table includes approximately 250,000 distinct CDR3 sequences, roughly 3.5% detected once. Here the sequenced sample was PBMCs, taken 15 days after the yellow fever booster vaccination. These receptors were taken from a man aged 18 to 30 who received the YFV17D yellow fever vaccine.

This clonotype was recorded many times. The CDR3 spells CASSPQGVVGDTQYF. CDR3 coding DNA: TGTGCCAGCAGCCCCCAAGGGGTGGTCGGGGATACGCAGTATTTT. The chain employs TRBV7-8 and TRBJ2-3; possibly TRBD1 for D (5 bases). The V gene lost 5 bases and the J gene lost 6 bases, with 18 bases spanning the gap. CDR1 is SGHVS, CDR2 FQNEAQ, per germline. This CDR3 region has 15 residues.

This clonotype has a count of ten or more. The DNA of the CDR3 is TGCGCCAGCAGCTGGACAGGGGGTGCCGAGCAGTACTTC. It yields the protein CASSWTGGAEQYF. The V gene is TRBV5-1, the J gene TRBJ2-7; 10 bases are a match to TRBD1. The ends lost 3 bases at V and 6 bases at J; junction bases unmatched: 3. The CDR3 contains 13 residues. CDR1 is SGHRS and CDR2 is YFSETQ in the germline V gene.

This clonotype was counted at least ten times. The chain couples TRBV3-1 to TRBJ2-5; 13 bases are shared with TRBD2. Germline CDR1 and CDR2: LGHDT and YNNKEL (reference sequence). The CDR3 spans 17 residues. J gave up 5 bases and V 1 base, and 7 bases lay outside the gene matches. Here the CDR3 DNA reads TGTGCCAGCAGCCAAGCGGGACTAGCGGGGCAAACCGAGACCCAGTACTTC. Its translation: CASSQAGLAGQTETQYF.

This clonotype was observed many times. CDR3 sequence reads: CASSTRDSVEAFF. CDR3 DNA sequence: TGTGCCAGCAGCACGAGGGACAGCGTTGAAGCTTTCTTT. The gene calls are TRBV6-6 and TRBJ1-1; 7 positions match TRBD1. V gave up 6 bases and J gave up 7 bases; unmatched junction bases: 8. The germline gives CDR1 MNHNY, CDR2 SVGAGI (reference sequence). The CDR3 contains 13 residues.

This clonotype has ten or more counts. J is TRBJ1-3 and V is TRBV6-5, with D possibly TRBD1 on 6 matching bases. Germline V CDR1 and CDR2: MNHEY, SVGAGI. V was pared by 5 bases and J by 0 bases, with 20 bases between. CDR3 length: 18 amino acids. CDR3 nucleotides: TGTGCCAGCAGTCGGGTTCAGGGGCTTCCAATCTCTGGAAACACCATATATTTT. This translates into CASSRVQGLPISGNTIYF.

There are a few counts of this clonotype. V and J are TRBV27 and TRBJ1-1; D unresolved. The CDR3 contains 14 residues. The germline V and J ends were trimmed by 0 bases and 5 bases, with 10 bases remaining between them. Germline loops: CDR1 MNHEY, CDR2 SMNVEV (reference sequence). The chain's CDR3 is CASSLSSGVTEAFF. As DNA, the CDR3 is TGTGCCAGCAGTTTATCGAGCGGGGTGACTGAAGCTTTCTTT.

This clonotype was seen repeatedly, ten times or more. V usage is TRBV5-5 and J usage is TRBJ1-1; 8 bases align to TRBD1. Germline CDR1 and CDR2: SGHKS and YYEKEE (reference sequence). The J segment lost 0 bases and the V segment lost 4 bases, leaving 8 bases of the junction unmatched. CDR3 size: 16 residues. CDR3 nucleotides: TGTGCCAGCAGCGTTCGACAGGGGCGAATGAACACTGAAGCTTTCTTT. Translation gives CASSVRQGRMNTEAFF. The variable domain in full, with the rest retrieved from reference TRBV5-5 and TRBJ1-1, is DAGVTQSPTHLIKTRGQQVTLRCSPISGHKSVSWYQQVLGQGPQFIFQYYEKEERGRGNFPDRFSARQFPNYSSELNVNALLLGDSALYLCASSVRQGRMNTEAFFGQGTRLTVV.

Ten or more counts support this clonotype. The DNA of the CDR3 is TGCGCCAGCAGCTTGCAGGGCGAGGGAGCTTTCTTT. This sequence encodes CASSLQGEGAFF. This chain links TRBV5-1 with TRBJ1-1; D perhaps matches TRBD1 (5 bases). The CDR3 covers 12 residues. CDR1 and CDR2 from the germline V gene are SGHRS and YFSETQ. The germline V and J ends were trimmed by 1 base and 10 bases, with 11 bases remaining between them.

This clonotype was detected many times. The genes are TRBV10-3 and TRBJ2-2; 9 nucleotides agree with TRBD2. V lost 10 bases to trimming and J lost 4 bases; unmatched junction nucleotides: 13. CDR1 is ENHRY and CDR2 is SYGVKD in the germline V gene. This CDR3 contains 16 residues. CDR3 nucleotides: TGTGCCAGCCGGGCTAGCGGGGCGGCAGGCACCGGGGAGCTGTTTTTT. Translating it yields CASRASGAAGTGELFF.

In its sample, this clonotype was seen many times. The chain joins TRBV7-2 to TRBJ1-6, with D unclear. V dropped 3 bases and J dropped 1 base, with 7 bases sitting between them. The CDR3 spans 15 residues. Germline V gene data show CDR1 as SGHTA and CDR2 as FQGNSA. The CDR3 spells CASSLYSSYNSPLHF. Written as DNA, the CDR3 is TGTGCCAGCAGCTTGTACAGTTCCTATAATTCACCCCTCCACTTT. Full variable domain (rest looked up from reference TRBV7-2 and TRBJ1-6): GAGVSQSPSNKVTEKGKDVELRCDPISGHTALYWYRQSLGQGLEFLIYFQGNSAPDKSGLPSDRFSAERTGGSVSTLTIQRTQQEDSAVYLCASSLYSSYNSPLHFGNGTRLTVT.

This clonotype was detected ten times or more. J is TRBJ1-6 and V is TRBV29-1; no clear D. V was shortened by 7 bases and J by 0 bases, with 10 bases between the two germline ends. Germline lookup yields CDR1 SQVTM and CDR2 ANQGSEA. The CDR3 consists of 14 residues. The CDR3 DNA follows: TGCAGCGCTCAGGAGAGCTCCTATAATTCACCCCTCCACTTT. It is translated as CSAQESSYNSPLHF.

This clonotype showed up many times. The chain has TRBV6-5 and TRBJ2-6, with a weak D call TRBD2 (6 bases). The CDR3 extends over 18 amino acids. CDR1 MNHEY and CDR2 SVGAGI come from the germline V gene. The V end lost 0 bases, the J end lost 2 bases, and 14 bases lay between the germline ends. This chain's CDR3 is CASSYSRLWGAGANVLTF. Written as DNA, the CDR3 is TGTGCCAGCAGTTACTCGAGATTGTGGGGGGCTGGGGCCAACGTCCTGACTTTC.

This clonotype was recorded many times. The rearrangement links TRBV3-2 to TRBJ2-7; the table gives TRBD1 as D, unverified against the DNA. TRBV3-2 represents a pseudogene. CDR3 length: 15 amino acids. The DNA for the CDR3 is TGTGCCAGCAGCTGGACAGGGCTTTTTTCCTACGAGCAGTACGTC. The encoded protein is CASSWTGLFSYEQYV.

At least ten counts were recorded for this clonotype. The V gene is TRBV6-5, the J gene TRBJ1-5, with a weak D call TRBD1 (6 bases). V gave up 0 bases and J gave up 5 bases, with 8 bases separating them. There are 14 residues in the CDR3. Germline CDR1 MNHEY, CDR2 SVGAGI. For the CDR3, the DNA is TGTGCCAGCAGTTACTCGTACAGGGATCAGCCCCAGCATTTT. It yields the protein CASSYSYRDQPQHF.

In its sample, this clonotype was seen many times. This chain uses TRBV12-3 or TRBV12-4 with TRBJ1-4; TRBD1 aligns across 10 bases. This CDR3 is 14 amino acids long. V trimming: 6 bases; J trimming: 7 bases; junction bases outside the gene matches: 5. CDR3 sequence reads: CASSRQGASEKLFF. The CDR3, as DNA: TGTGCCAGCAGCCGACAGGGGGCAAGTGAAAAACTGTTTTTT.

This clonotype showed up many times. The chain uses TRBV3-1 and TRBJ1-1, with D possibly TRBD1 on 6 matching bases. This CDR3 is built from 16 residues. CDR1 is LGHDT, CDR2 YNNKEL, per germline (reference sequence). The germline V and J ends were trimmed by 0 bases and 4 bases, with 15 bases remaining between them. The CDR3 region is CASSQDREGGVTEAFF. The DNA for the CDR3 is TGTGCCAGCAGCCAAGATCGTGAAGGGGGAGTCACTGAAGCTTTCTTT.

This clonotype has ten or more counts. The chain has TRBV12-3 or TRBV12-4 and TRBJ1-3; D possibly corresponds to TRBD1 (5 bases). The CDR3 sequence is 15 residues long. Trimming left V 7 bases short and J 0 bases short, with 13 bases between. Here the CDR3 DNA reads TGTGCCAGCATTAAGGACAACACCTCTGGAAACACCATATATTTT. Encoded protein: CASIKDNTSGNTIYF.

This clonotype was found many times. This rearrangement joins TRBV12-3 or TRBV12-4 to TRBJ2-7; 9 bases map to TRBD1. Trimming cost V 10 bases and J 6 bases; bases outside gene matches: 7. CDR3 length: 12 amino acids. CDR3 DNA: TGTGCCATCAAACAGGGGGCCGGCGAGCAGTACTTC. This sequence encodes CAIKQGAGEQYF.

This clonotype has ten or more counts. Mismatch with germline at one junction end may stem from a read error. V gene TRBV6-6 combines with J gene TRBJ2-1; D is perhaps TRBD2 (6 bases). Germline loops: CDR1 MNHNY, CDR2 SVGAGI (reference sequence). This CDR3 contains 15 residues. Here the CDR3 reads CASSSTTGTLQARLF. CDR3 DNA: TGTGCCAGCAGTTCCACCACCGGGACTCTCCAGGCTAGGCTCTTC.

This clonotype was counted at least ten times. The genes are TRBV29-1 and TRBJ2-7; 10 nucleotides line up with TRBD2. Trimming at V came to 5 bases and at J to 3 bases, leaving 4 bases not matched to a gene. This CDR3 is built from 13 residues. CDR1 is SQVTM, CDR2 ANQGSEA, per germline. The CDR3 protein is CSVSGGGYYEQYV. The CDR3 DNA reads as TGCAGCGTTAGCGGGGGGGGGTACTACGAGCAGTACGTC.

This clonotype was recorded at least ten times. This chain connects TRBV7-9 to TRBJ1-6; maybe TRBD1 (5 bases). The CDR3 contains 14 residues. Germline V gene data show CDR1 as SEHNR and CDR2 as FQNEAQ (reference sequence). Trimming took off 5 bases at V and 10 bases at J, with 15 bases between the two ends. The CDR3 sequence is CASSPSGANSPLHF. For the CDR3, the DNA is TGTGCCAGCAGCCCTAGTGGGGCCAACTCACCCCTCCACTTT.